The 19 T cell receptor beta chains in this list originate from one sample, sequenced in a study of cytomegalovirus exposure and HLA in healthy donors. Method: immunoSEQ multiplex PCR; TCRdb's copy keeps in-frame clones and lacks some. Of under 200,000 clones in the sample, about 81% were seen once. The sample consisted of PBMCs. These receptors were collected from a woman aged 25 to 39 in good health and CMV-seronegative.

The chain carries TRBV19 and TRBJ2-6, with D possibly TRBD1 on 6 matching bases. The length of the CDR3 is 18 residues. CDR1 and CDR2 (germline): LNHDA, SQIVND (reference sequence). The V and J ends lost 5 bases and 0 bases respectively, with 17 bases between them. In DNA form, the CDR3 reads TGTGCCAGTAGTCCCCCCGGACAGACGGGCTCTGGGGCCAACGTCCTGACTTTC. Its translation is CASSPPGQTGSGANVLTF. The variable domain in full, completed from reference TRBV19 and TRBJ2-6, reads DGGITQSPKYLFRKEGQNVTLSCEQNLNHDAMYWYRQDPGQGLRLIYYSQIVNDFQKGDIAEGYSVSREKKESFPLTVTSAQKNPTAFYLCASSPPGQTGSGANVLTFGAGSRLTVL.

The chain couples TRBV9 to TRBJ2-2; possibly TRBD1 for D (5 bases). Looked up from germline, CDR1 is SGDLS and CDR2 is YYNGEE. The V and J ends lost 1 base and 5 bases respectively, with 12 bases between them. The CDR3 consists of 15 residues. CDR3 region: CASSVIGAVTGELFF. CDR3 DNA: TGTGCCAGCAGCGTAATTGGGGCAGTTACCGGGGAGCTGTTTTTT.

The rearrangement links TRBV6-6 to TRBJ2-7; the match to TRBD1 covers 9 bases. This CDR3 has 15 residues. With 6 bases clipped from V and 5 bases from J, the junction kept 11 bases outside the gene matches. The germline gives CDR1 MNHNY, CDR2 SVGAGI (reference sequence). In DNA form, the CDR3 reads TGTGCCAGCAGGAGGGGGGGACAGGGTACCCACGAGCAGTACTTC. The encoded protein is CASRRGGQGTHEQYF.

This clone was observed a single time. The chain uses TRBV6-1 and TRBJ2-7; 7 bases are a match to TRBD1. Germline CDR1 MNHNS, CDR2 SASEGT. V shed 8 bases, J shed 1 base, and the junction held 5 bases outside the gene matches. This CDR3 region has 13 residues. The CDR3 DNA reads as TGTGCCAGCCACGGGGACAGTTCCTACGAGCAGTACTTC. As protein: CASHGDSSYEQYF.

This clone was observed once. The genes are TRBV28 and TRBJ1-4; 8 bases agree with TRBD1. The CDR3 covers 15 residues. Germline V gene sequence: CDR1 MDHEN, CDR2 SYDVKM. The V gene end was trimmed by 6 bases and the J gene end by 0 bases; junction bases not matched to a gene: 3. This chain's CDR3 is CASSLQGATNEKLFF. The CDR3 DNA reads TGTGCCAGCAGCTTACAGGGGGCAACTAATGAAAAACTGTTTTTT.

The chain has TRBV28 and TRBJ2-7; D may be TRBD2 (5 bases). V was cut by 8 bases and J by 2 bases, with 16 bases left in between. From germline, CDR1 is MDHEN and CDR2 SYDVKM. This CDR3 contains 14 residues. The CDR3 protein is CASLARVNPYEQYF. The CDR3 region has the DNA TGTGCCAGCCTTGCGCGGGTGAACCCCTACGAGCAGTACTTC.

This clone has only one observation. The J gene is TRBJ1-2, the V gene TRBV5-1, with D perhaps TRBD1 (6 bases). The CDR3 extends over 14 amino acids. Germline V lookup: CDR1 SGHRS, CDR2 YFSETQ. The germline V and J ends were trimmed by 1 base and 7 bases, with 14 bases remaining between them. The CDR3, as DNA: TGCGCCAGCAGCTTGATAGGGGGTAAGGGTGGCTACACCTTC. It specifies CASSLIGGKGGYTF.

This clone has a handful of counts. The gene calls are TRBV7-9 and TRBJ1-5; D gene ambiguous. With 0 bases removed from V and 2 bases from J, the gap between germline ends came to 14 bases. Per germline, CDR1 SEHNR and CDR2 FQNEAQ (reference sequence). This CDR3 region has 17 residues. CDR3: CASSLARGTRGNQPQHF. Written as DNA, the CDR3 is TGTGCCAGCAGCTTAGCGCGCGGCACACGGGGCAATCAGCCCCAGCATTTT.

V and J are TRBV5-1 and TRBJ2-5; a weak D match, TRBD2 (5 bases). The CDR3 contains 17 residues. The germline V gene encodes CDR1 SGHRS and CDR2 YFSETQ. V was clipped by 2 bases and J by 2 bases, with 19 bases between them. As DNA, the CDR3 is TGCGCCAGCAGCTTTTTTCGAGGGAGAAGGGAGCAAGAGACCCAGTACTTC. Translated, it gives CASSFFRGRREQETQYF.

The chain couples TRBV4-1 to TRBJ2-7; 14 nucleotides agree with TRBD2. Germline CDR1 reads MGHRA; CDR2 reads YSYEKL. The ends lost 1 base at V and 10 bases at J; junction bases unmatched: 6. The CDR3 runs 15 residues. The CDR3 is CASSQGGTSGSQQYF. CDR3 DNA sequence: TGCGCCAGCAGCCAAGGGGGGACTAGCGGGAGTCAACAGTACTTC.

As to this clone: Other DNA sequences in the same sample also yield this CDR3. This rearrangement joins TRBV9 to TRBJ1-1; unclear D gene. Trimming cost V 0 bases and J 3 bases, with 6 bases left between them. The CDR3 covers 13 residues. Germline values: CDR1 SGDLS, CDR2 YYNGEE. The CDR3 DNA is TGTGCCAGCAGCGTAGGAGGAGACACTGAAGCTTTCTTT. The encoded protein is CASSVGGDTEAFF.

A few counts support this clone. V usage is TRBV29-1 and J usage is TRBJ2-7; D not resolved. From germline, CDR1 is SQVTM and CDR2 ANQGSEA. The CDR3 contains 12 residues. Trimming cost V 4 bases and J 0 bases, with 7 bases left between them. As DNA, the CDR3 is TGCAGCGTTGGAGCCGGCTCCTACGAGCAGTACTTC. Translating it yields CSVGAGSYEQYF.

The chain carries TRBV4-1 and TRBJ1-2; D not certain. In germline, CDR1 is MGHRA, CDR2 YSYEKL. V was clipped by 0 bases and J by 4 bases, with 9 bases between them. The CDR3 has 14 amino acids. The CDR3 loop is CASSQDTRGYGYTF. CDR3 nucleotide sequence: TGCGCCAGCAGCCAAGATACTCGGGGCTATGGCTACACCTTC.

The chain couples TRBV9 to TRBJ1-2; D might be TRBD1 (5 bases). This CDR3 contains 11 residues. Germline CDR1 reads SGDLS; CDR2 reads YYNGEE. Trimming took off 6 bases at V and 4 bases at J, with 7 bases between the two ends. CDR3 protein: CASTQGYGYTF. The CDR3 nucleotides are TGTGCCAGCACCCAGGGCTATGGCTACACCTTC.

The genes are TRBV6-6 and TRBJ2-5, with D maybe TRBD2 (5 bases). V lost 8 bases and J 7 bases, leaving 11 bases between the germline ends. The CDR3 runs 11 residues. Germline V gene data show CDR1 as MNHNY and CDR2 as SVGAGI (reference sequence). The CDR3 sequence is CASFLGGTQYF. CDR3 bases: TGTGCCAGCTTTTTAGGAGGGACCCAGTACTTC.

This clone was seen a handful of times. The chain joins TRBV7-8 to TRBJ1-6, with 8 bases identical to TRBD1. Germline loops: CDR1 SGHVS, CDR2 FQNEAQ. Trimming at V came to 1 base and at J to 7 bases, leaving 3 bases not matched to a gene. CDR3 length: 15 residues. CDR3: CASSLDSGGNSPLHF. CDR3 DNA: TGTGCCAGCAGCTTAGACTCAGGGGGCAATTCACCCCTCCACTTT. The full variable domain, in which reference TRBV7-8 and TRBJ1-6 provide the parts outside the CDR3, is GAGVSQSPRYKVAKRGQDVALRCDPISGHVSLFWYQQALGQGPEFLTYFQNEAQLDKSGLPSDRFFAERPEGSVSTLKIQRTQQEDSAVYLCASSLDSGGNSPLHFGNGTRLTVT.

The chain recombines TRBV7-8 with TRBJ2-1; 7 positions match TRBD2. With 2 bases clipped from V and 2 bases from J, the junction kept 9 bases outside the gene matches. The CDR3 is 17 amino acids. Germline CDR1 is SGHVS and CDR2 is FQNEAQ. CDR3 sequence reads: CASSLLVPSGPYNEQFF. Written as DNA, the CDR3 is TGTGCCAGCAGCTTATTAGTTCCTAGCGGTCCCTACAATGAGCAGTTCTTC.

This clone was counted between two and nine times. The CDR3 region has the DNA TGTGCCATCAGTGAAAAGGGACAGGGAACTAACTATGGCTACACCTTC. Its protein is CAISEKGQGTNYGYTF. The rearrangement uses TRBV10-3 and TRBJ1-2, with 9 positions matching TRBD1. In germline, CDR1 is ENHRY, CDR2 SYGVKD. With 3 bases clipped from V and 0 bases from J, the junction kept 5 bases outside the gene matches. This CDR3 region has 16 residues.

For the CDR3, the DNA is TGTGCCAGCAGCTTAGCGAGAAGACAGGATAGCAATCAGCCCCAGCATTTT. Residues: CASSLARRQDSNQPQHF. This chain joins TRBV7-7 and TRBJ1-5; tentatively, D is TRBD1 (6 bases). Germline V CDR1 and CDR2: SSHAT, FNYEAQ (reference sequence). This CDR3 has 17 amino acids. Trimming shortened V by 0 bases and J by 0 bases, and 12 bases separated the two germline ends.